The rows below give T cell receptor beta chains drawn from one sample of a study of Ad26.COV2.S vaccination and SARS-CoV-2 variants. Sequencing was performed with immunoSEQ multiplex PCR; in TCRdb, only in-frame clones are kept and a portion is missing. The table lists 410,000 or so clones, more than 80% of them singletons. The source was peripheral blood, collected in a trial of Ad26.COV2.S vaccine versus placebo. Receptors were obtained from a person aged 18-65 years who received the Ad26.COV2.S COVID-19 vaccine or a placebo. The CDR3 runs from the conserved cysteine through the conserved F or W. D genes are given only for firm matches. Clone size is not always given. Where it is, it says once, few, many or a class for expanded clones.

d_call	v_call	clone_size	j_call	cdr3_aa	cdr3_nt
NA	TRBV24-1	NA	TRBJ2-5	CATSDLPRGRRAQETQYF	TGTGCCACCAGTGATTTGCCCCGGGGGAGGAGGGCCCAAGAGACCCAGTACTTC
NA	TRBV12-3/TRBV12-4	NA	TRBJ2-5	CASSFGGVETQYF	TGTGCCAGCAGTTTTGGGGGAGTCGAGACCCAGTACTTC
NA	TRBV11-2	NA	TRBJ2-7	CASSPRGGSEQYF	TGTGCCAGCAGCCCTCGTGGGGGTTCCGAGCAGTACTTC
TRBD1	TRBV5-1	NA	TRBJ2-7	CASTPDRGNTYEQYF	TGCGCCAGCACCCCGGACAGGGGGAATACCTACGAGCAGTACTTC
TRBD1	TRBV5-8	NA	TRBJ2-5	CASSLSGGLTQYF	TGTGCCAGCAGCTTATCAGGGGGTTTGACCCAGTACTTC
TRBD2	TRBV7-9	NA	TRBJ2-1	CASSSASGIYNEQFF	TGTGCCAGCAGCTCAGCTAGCGGGATTTACAATGAGCAGTTCTTC
NA	TRBV18	NA	TRBJ2-3	CASSADQQDTQYF	TGTGCCAGCTCAGCGGACCAGCAGGATACGCAGTATTTT
NA	TRBV18	NA	TRBJ2-2	CASLSSRGSSAGELFF	TGTGCCAGCTTATCTTCGCGGGGCAGTTCGGCCGGGGAGCTGTTTTTT
NA	TRBV6-1	NA	TRBJ2-2	CASSGPDRQNTGELFF	TGTGCCAGCAGTGGACCCGACAGGCAGAACACCGGGGAGCTGTTTTTT
TRBD2	TRBV6-4	NA	TRBJ2-7	CASSGLAGNEQYF	TGTGCCAGCAGTGGACTAGCGGGTAACGAGCAGTACTTC
NA	TRBV19	NA	TRBJ1-5	CASSIWKGGGNQPQHF	TGTGCCAGTAGTATATGGAAGGGGGGAGGGAATCAGCCCCAGCATTTT
TRBD2	TRBV6-5	NA	TRBJ2-3	CASSRGAGGPDTQYF	TGTGCCAGCAGCAGAGGAGCGGGAGGGCCAGATACGCAGTATTTT
TRBD1	TRBV27	NA	TRBJ2-1	CASSLGTGVRDEQFF	TGTGCCAGCAGTCTCGGGACAGGTGTTCGCGATGAGCAGTTCTTC
TRBD1	TRBV9	NA	TRBJ1-4	CASSPRQGLREKLFF	TGTGCCAGCAGCCCCCGACAGGGTTTGAGGGAAAAACTGTTTTTT
TRBD2	TRBV6-2/TRBV6-3	NA	TRBJ2-7	CASSPPLGGIYEQYF	TGTGCCAGCAGTCCCCCTCTCGGGGGGATATACGAGCAGTACTTC
NA	TRBV3-1/TRBV3-2	once	TRBJ2-3	CASSPSATDTQYF	TGTGCCAGCAGCCCCTCCGCCACAGATACGCAGTATTTT
NA	TRBV28	NA	TRBJ1-1	CASRSSGVNTEAFF	TGTGCCAGCAGATCATCAGGGGTAAACACTGAAGCTTTCTTT
TRBD2	TRBV7-2	NA	TRBJ2-7	CASSSSTSGSYEQYF	TGTGCCAGCAGCTCATCGACTAGCGGCTCCTACGAGCAGTACTTC
TRBD2	TRBV18	NA	TRBJ2-7	CASSPGTSGNYEQYF	TGTGCCAGCTCACCAGGGACTAGCGGGAACTACGAGCAGTACTTC
NA	TRBV10-3	NA	TRBJ1-1	CAISESGSLTEAFF	TGTGCCATCAGTGAGTCTGGGTCGCTTACTGAAGCTTTCTTT
TRBD2	TRBV10-3	NA	TRBJ2-3	CASRLAPEADTQYF	TGTGCCAGCCGACTAGCTCCCGAAGCAGATACGCAGTATTTT
TRBD2	TRBV29-1	NA	TRBJ2-1	CSVEEGGNEGFF	TGCAGCGTTGAAGAGGGGGGGAATGAGGGATTCTTC
TRBD2	TRBV14	NA	TRBJ2-7	CASSRGLGTSVDREQYF	TGTGCCAGCAGCCGAGGGTTAGGGACTAGCGTCGACCGCGAGCAGTACTTC
TRBD1	TRBV3-1/TRBV3-2	NA	TRBJ2-5	CASSHGTGYAETQYF	TGTGCCAGCAGCCATGGGACAGGCTACGCGGAGACCCAGTACTTC
NA	TRBV2	once	TRBJ1-2	CASSETGGMSGYTF	TGTGCCAGCAGTGAGACGGGAGGGATGAGCGGCTACACCTTC
TRBD2	TRBV3-1/TRBV3-2	NA	TRBJ2-2	CASSQLAGDTGELFF	TGTGCCAGCAGCCAACTAGCGGGAGACACCGGGGAGCTGTTTTTT
NA	TRBV28	NA	TRBJ2-6	CASSLGKRVSGANVLTF	TGTGCCAGCAGTTTGGGGAAAAGGGTATCCGGGGCCAACGTCCTGACTTTC
NA	TRBV6-5	NA	TRBJ1-2	CASERLWEHGYTF	TGTGCCAGTGAGAGGCTTTGGGAACATGGCTACACCTTC
NA	TRBV27	NA	TRBJ1-4	CASKRGATNEKLFF	TGTGCCAGCAAGCGGGGAGCAACTAATGAAAAACTGTTTTTT
NA	TRBV14	NA	TRBJ1-6	CASSQVFGAPLHF	TGTGCCAGCAGCCAAGTCTTCGGGGCCCCCCTCCACTTT
NA	TRBV14	once	TRBJ2-7	CASSQGQEGYEQYF	TGTGCCAGCAGCCAAGGACAGGAGGGATACGAGCAGTACTTC
NA	TRBV27	NA	TRBJ2-2	CASRDRGELFF	TGTGCCAGCAGAGATAGGGGGGAGCTGTTTTTT
NA	TRBV14	once	TRBJ2-7	CASSHGIYSYEQYF	TGTGCCAGCAGCCATGGGATATACTCCTACGAGCAGTACTTC
TRBD1	TRBV6-2/TRBV6-3	few	TRBJ1-6	CASSPSVGGYRGNSPLHF	TGTGCCAGCAGCCCTAGTGTGGGGGGGTACAGGGGTAATTCACCCCTCCACTTT
NA	TRBV10-3	NA	TRBJ1-2	CATSRDTVNYGYTF	TGTGCCACCTCGCGGGACACCGTTAACTATGGCTACACCTTC
NA	TRBV6-2/TRBV6-3	NA	TRBJ2-2	CASTPPGVYTGELFF	TGTGCCAGCACCCCTCCGGGAGTGTACACCGGGGAGCTGTTTTTT
NA	TRBV27	once	TRBJ2-7	CASSLRASSYEQYF	TGTGCCAGCAGTTTAAGGGCCAGCTCCTACGAGCAGTACTTC
NA	TRBV27	NA	TRBJ2-7	CASSLSVPLNEQYF	TGTGCCAGCAGTTTAAGTGTTCCACTCAACGAGCAGTACTTC
NA	TRBV5-5	NA	TRBJ1-1	CASSTPRTDEAFF	TGTGCCAGCAGCACGCCTCGGACAGATGAGGCTTTCTTT
TRBD2	TRBV6-1	NA	TRBJ2-3	CASSEGLAELYDTQYF	TGTGCCAGCAGTGAAGGCCTAGCGGAGCTCTACGATACGCAGTATTTT
NA	TRBV6-1	NA	TRBJ2-1	CASSPGAYNEQFF	TGTGCCAGCAGCCCCGGGGCCTACAATGAGCAGTTCTTC
NA	TRBV7-8	few	TRBJ1-5	CASSLGGSYSNQPQHF	TGTGCCAGCAGCTTAGGGGGGAGCTATAGCAATCAGCCCCAGCATTTT
TRBD1	TRBV25-1	NA	TRBJ1-6	CASRNGQGENSPLHF	TGTGCCAGCAGGAATGGACAGGGGGAAAATTCACCCCTCCACTTT